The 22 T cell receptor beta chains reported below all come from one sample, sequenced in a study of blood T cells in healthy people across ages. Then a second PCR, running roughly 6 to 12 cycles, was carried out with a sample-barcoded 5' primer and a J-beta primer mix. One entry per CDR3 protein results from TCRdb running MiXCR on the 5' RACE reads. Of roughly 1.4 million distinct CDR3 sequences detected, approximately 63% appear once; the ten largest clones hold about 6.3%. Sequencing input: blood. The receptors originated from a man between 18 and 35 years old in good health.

CDR3 region: CSARRGQAPRTYNSPLHF. The CDR3 DNA reads as TGCAGTGCTAGGCGGGGACAGGCCCCGAGGACCTATAATTCACCCCTCCACTTT. This chain connects TRBV20-1 to TRBJ1-6; 8 bases fit TRBD1. This CDR3 is 18 amino acids long. The V gene's germline CDR1 is DFQATT and CDR2 SNEGSKA (reference sequence). After removal of 3 bases from V and 2 bases from J, the junction contained 12 bases not matched to a gene.

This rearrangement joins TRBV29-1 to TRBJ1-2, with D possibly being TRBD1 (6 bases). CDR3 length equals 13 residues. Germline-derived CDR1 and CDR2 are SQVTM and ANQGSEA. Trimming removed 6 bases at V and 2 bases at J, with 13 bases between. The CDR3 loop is CSVAQGLNYGYTF. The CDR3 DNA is TGCAGCGTAGCCCAGGGGCTCAACTATGGCTACACCTTC.

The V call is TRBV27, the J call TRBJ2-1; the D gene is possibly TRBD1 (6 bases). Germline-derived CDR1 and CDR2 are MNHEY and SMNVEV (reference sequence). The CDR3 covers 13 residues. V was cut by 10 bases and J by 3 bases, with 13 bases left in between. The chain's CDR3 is CAILQGSYNEQFF. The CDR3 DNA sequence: TGTGCCATCCTCCAGGGGAGCTACAATGAGCAGTTCTTC.

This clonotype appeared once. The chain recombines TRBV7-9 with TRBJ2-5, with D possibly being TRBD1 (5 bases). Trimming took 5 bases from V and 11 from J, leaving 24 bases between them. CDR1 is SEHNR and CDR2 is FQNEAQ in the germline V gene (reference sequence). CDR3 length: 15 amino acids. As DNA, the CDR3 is TGTGCCAGCAGCCTTACTAAGTGGGGCGTCAATGAGCAGTACTTC. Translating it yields CASSLTKWGVNEQYF.

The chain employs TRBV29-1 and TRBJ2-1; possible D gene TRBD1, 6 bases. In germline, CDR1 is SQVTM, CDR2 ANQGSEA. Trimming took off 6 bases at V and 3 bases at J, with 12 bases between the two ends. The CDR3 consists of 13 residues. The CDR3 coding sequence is TGCAGCGTCCGGGACAAAATCTACAATGAGCAGTTCTTC. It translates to CSVRDKIYNEQFF.

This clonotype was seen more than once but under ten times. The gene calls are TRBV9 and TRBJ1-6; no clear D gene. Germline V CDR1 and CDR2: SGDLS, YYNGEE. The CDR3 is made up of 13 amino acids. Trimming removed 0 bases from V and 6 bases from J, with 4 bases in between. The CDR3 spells CASSVDPNSPLHF. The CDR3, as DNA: TGTGCCAGCAGCGTAGATCCTAATTCACCCCTCCACTTT.

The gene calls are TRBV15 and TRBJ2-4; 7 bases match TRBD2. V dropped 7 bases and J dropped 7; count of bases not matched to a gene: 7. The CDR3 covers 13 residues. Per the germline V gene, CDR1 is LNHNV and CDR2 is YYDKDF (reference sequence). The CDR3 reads CATTLPAGNIQYF. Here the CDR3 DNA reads TGTGCCACCACCCTACCAGCGGGGAACATTCAGTACTTC.

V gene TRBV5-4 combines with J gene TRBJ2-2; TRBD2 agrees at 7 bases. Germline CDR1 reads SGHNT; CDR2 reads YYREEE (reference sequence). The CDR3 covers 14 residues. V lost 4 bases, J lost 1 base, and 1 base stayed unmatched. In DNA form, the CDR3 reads TGTGCCAGCAGCGCGGGAGAGAACACCGGGGAGCTGTTTTTT. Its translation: CASSAGENTGELFF.

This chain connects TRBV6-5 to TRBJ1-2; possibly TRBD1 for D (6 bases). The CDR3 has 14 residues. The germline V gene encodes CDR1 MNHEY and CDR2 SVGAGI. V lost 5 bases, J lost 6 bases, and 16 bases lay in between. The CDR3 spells CASSTGTTSNGYTF. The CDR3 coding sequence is TGTGCCAGCAGTACAGGGACCACTAGTAATGGCTACACCTTC.

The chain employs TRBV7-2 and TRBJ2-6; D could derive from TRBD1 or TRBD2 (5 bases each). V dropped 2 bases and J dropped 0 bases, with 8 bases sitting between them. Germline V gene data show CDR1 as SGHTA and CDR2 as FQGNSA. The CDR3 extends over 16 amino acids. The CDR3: CASSLWGNSGANVLTF. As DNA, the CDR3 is TGTGCCAGCAGCTTATGGGGGAACTCTGGGGCCAACGTCCTGACTTTC. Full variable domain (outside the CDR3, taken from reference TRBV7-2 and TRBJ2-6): GAGVSQSPSNKVTEKGKDVELRCDPISGHTALYWYRQSLGQGLEFLIYFQGNSAPDKSGLPSDRFSAERTGGSVSTLTIQRTQQEDSAVYLCASSLWGNSGANVLTFGAGSRLTVL.

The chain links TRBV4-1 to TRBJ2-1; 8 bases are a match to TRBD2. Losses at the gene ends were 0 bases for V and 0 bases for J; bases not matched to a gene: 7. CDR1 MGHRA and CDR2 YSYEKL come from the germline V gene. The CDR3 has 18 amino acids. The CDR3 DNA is TGCGCCAGCAGCCAAGAGCCGCGGGCGGGAGGCTCCTACAATGAGCAGTTCTTC. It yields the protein CASSQEPRAGGSYNEQFF.

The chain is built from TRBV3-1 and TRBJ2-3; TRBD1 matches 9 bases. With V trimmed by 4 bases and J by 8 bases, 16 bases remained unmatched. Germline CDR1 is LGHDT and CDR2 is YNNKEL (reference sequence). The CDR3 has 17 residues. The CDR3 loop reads CASSPTASQGALGTQYF. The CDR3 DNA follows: TGTGCCAGCAGCCCAACCGCATCACAGGGGGCTTTGGGTACGCAGTATTTT.

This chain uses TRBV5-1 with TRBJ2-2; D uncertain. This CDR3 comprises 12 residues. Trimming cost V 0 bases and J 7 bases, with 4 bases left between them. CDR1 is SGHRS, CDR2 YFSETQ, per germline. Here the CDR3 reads CASSLGDGELFF. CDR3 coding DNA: TGCGCCAGCAGCTTGGGAGACGGGGAGCTGTTTTTT.

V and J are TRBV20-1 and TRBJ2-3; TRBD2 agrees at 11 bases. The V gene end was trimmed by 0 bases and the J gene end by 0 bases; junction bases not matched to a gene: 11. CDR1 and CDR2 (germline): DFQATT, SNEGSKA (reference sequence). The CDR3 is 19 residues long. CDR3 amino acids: CSARDSATSGTSSTDTQYF. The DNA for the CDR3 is TGCAGTGCTAGAGATTCGGCGACTAGCGGGACATCTAGCACAGATACGCAGTATTTT.

In DNA form, the CDR3 reads TGCGCCAGCAGCCAGGGGCTCGGACAGGGGACATTATCACTGAAGCTTTTCTTT. It specifies CASSQGLGQGTLSLKLFF. This chain connects TRBV4-1 to TRBJ1-1; TRBD1 agrees at 9 bases. CDR3 length: 18 amino acids. Trimming took 3 bases from V and 13 from J; bases not matched to a gene: 24. Looked up from germline, CDR1 is MGHRA and CDR2 is YSYEKL.

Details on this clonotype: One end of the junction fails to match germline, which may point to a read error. The CDR3 loop is CASFPDRGTGTEAFF. The DNA of the CDR3 is TGTGCCAGCTTTCCGGACAGGGGAACGGGGACTGAGGCTTTCTTT. V usage is TRBV6-4 and J usage is TRBJ1-1; 9 bases are a match to TRBD1. The CDR3 length is 15 residues. Germline-derived CDR1 and CDR2 are MRHNA and SNTAGT.

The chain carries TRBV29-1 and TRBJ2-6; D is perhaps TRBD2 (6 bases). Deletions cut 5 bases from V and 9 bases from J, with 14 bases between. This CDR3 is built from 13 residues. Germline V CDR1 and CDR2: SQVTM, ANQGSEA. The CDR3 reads CSVRTRRDNVLTF. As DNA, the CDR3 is TGCAGCGTTAGGACAAGGAGGGACAACGTCCTGACTTTC. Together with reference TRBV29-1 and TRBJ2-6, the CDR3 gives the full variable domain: SAVISQKPSRDICQRGTSLTIQCQVDSQVTMMFWYRQQPGQSLTLIATANQGSEATYESGFVIDKFPISRPNLTFSTLTVSNMSPEDSSIYLCSVRTRRDNVLTFGAGSRLTVL.

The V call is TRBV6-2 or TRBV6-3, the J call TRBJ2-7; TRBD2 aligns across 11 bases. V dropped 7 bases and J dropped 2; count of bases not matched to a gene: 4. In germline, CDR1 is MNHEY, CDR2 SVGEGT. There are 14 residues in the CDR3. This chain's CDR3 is CASKGLAEPYEQYF. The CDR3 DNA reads TGTGCCAGCAAGGGACTAGCGGAGCCCTACGAGCAGTACTTC.

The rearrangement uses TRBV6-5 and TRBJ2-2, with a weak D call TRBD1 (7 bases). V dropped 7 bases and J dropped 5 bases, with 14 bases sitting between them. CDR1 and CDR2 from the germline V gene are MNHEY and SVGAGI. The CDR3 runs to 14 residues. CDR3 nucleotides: TGTGCCAGCAACGAGGGGGCGGGGACCGGGGAGCTGTTTTTT. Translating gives CASNEGAGTGELFF.

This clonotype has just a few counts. CDR3 bases: TGTGCCAGCAGGCGATCAGGGAGCTCCTACGAGCAGTACTTC. This sequence encodes CASRRSGSSYEQYF. The rearrangement joins TRBV28 to TRBJ2-7; D could derive from TRBD1 or TRBD2 (5 bases each). V dropped 6 bases and J dropped 0 bases, with 12 bases sitting between them. Germline values: CDR1 MDHEN, CDR2 SYDVKM. The length of the CDR3 is 14 residues.

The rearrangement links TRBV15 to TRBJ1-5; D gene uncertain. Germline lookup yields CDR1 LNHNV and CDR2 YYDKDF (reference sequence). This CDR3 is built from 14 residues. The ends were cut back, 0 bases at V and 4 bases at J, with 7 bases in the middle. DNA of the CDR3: TGTGCCACCAGCAGAGATCGAGGTAATCAGCCCCAGCATTTT. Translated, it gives CATSRDRGNQPQHF.

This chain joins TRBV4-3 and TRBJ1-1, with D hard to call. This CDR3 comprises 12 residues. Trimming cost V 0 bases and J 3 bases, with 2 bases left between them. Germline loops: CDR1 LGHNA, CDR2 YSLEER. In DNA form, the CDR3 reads TGCGCCAGCAGCCAAGATCACACTGAAGCTTTCTTT. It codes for CASSQDHTEAFF.